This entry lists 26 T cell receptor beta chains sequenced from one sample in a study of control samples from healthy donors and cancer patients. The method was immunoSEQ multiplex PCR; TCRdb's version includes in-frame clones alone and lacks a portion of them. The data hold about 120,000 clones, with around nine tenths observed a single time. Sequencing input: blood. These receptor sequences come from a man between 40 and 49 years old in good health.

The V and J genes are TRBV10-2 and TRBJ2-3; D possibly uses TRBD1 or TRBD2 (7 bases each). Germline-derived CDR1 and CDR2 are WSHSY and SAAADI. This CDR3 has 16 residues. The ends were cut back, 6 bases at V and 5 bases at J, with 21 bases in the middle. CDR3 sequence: CASRAAGGARKDTQYF. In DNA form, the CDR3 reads TGCGCCAGCAGGGCCGCAGGGGGGGCGCGGAAAGATACGCAGTATTTT.

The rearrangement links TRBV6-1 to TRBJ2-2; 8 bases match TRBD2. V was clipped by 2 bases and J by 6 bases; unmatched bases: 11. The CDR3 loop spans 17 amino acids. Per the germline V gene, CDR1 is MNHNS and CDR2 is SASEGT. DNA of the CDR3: TGTGCCAGCAGTGAATTGTGGACGGGGGGGCCATCCGGGGAGCTGTTTTTT. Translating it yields CASSELWTGGPSGELFF.

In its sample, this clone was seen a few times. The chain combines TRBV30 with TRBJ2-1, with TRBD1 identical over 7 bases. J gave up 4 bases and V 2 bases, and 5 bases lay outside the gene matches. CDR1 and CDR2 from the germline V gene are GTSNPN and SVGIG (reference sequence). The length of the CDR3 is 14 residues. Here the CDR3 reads CAWSSGQAYNEQFF. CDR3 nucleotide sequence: TGTGCCTGGAGTTCTGGACAGGCATACAATGAGCAGTTCTTC.

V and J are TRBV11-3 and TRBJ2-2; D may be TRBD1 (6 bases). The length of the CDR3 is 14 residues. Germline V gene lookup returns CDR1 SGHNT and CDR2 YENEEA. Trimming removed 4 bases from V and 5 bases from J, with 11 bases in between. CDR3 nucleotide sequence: TGTGCCAGCAGCTCCAATACAGGGACCGGGGAGCTGTTTTTT. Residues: CASSSNTGTGELFF.

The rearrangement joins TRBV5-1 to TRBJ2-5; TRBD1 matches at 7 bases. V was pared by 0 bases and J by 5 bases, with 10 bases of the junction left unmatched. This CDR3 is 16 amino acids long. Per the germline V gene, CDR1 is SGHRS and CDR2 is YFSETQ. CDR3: CASSLGDRVGKETQYF. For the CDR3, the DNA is TGCGCCAGCAGCTTGGGAGACAGGGTGGGAAAGGAGACCCAGTACTTC.

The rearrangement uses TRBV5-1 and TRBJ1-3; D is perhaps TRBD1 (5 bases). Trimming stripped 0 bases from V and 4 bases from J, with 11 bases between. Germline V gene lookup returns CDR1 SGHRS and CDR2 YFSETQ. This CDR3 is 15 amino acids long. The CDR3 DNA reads TGCGCCAGCAGCTTGGATGGGGCGCCGGGAAACACCATATATTTT. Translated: CASSLDGAPGNTIYF.

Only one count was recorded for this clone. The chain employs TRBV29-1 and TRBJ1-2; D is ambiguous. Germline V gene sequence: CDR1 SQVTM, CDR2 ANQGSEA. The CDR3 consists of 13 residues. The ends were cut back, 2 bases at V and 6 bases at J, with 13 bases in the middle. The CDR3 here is CSVERTADDGYTF. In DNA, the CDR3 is TGCAGCGTTGAAAGGACGGCAGATGATGGCTACACCTTC.

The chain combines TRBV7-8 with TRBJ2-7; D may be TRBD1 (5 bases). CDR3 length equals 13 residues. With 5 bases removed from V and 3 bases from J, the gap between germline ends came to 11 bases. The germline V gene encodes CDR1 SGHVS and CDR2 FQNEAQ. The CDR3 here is CASSTHTGYEQYF. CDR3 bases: TGTGCCAGCAGCACACATACAGGCTACGAGCAGTACTTC. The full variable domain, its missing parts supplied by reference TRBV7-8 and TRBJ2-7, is GAGVSQSPRYKVAKRGQDVALRCDPISGHVSLFWYQQALGQGPEFLTYFQNEAQLDKSGLPSDRFFAERPEGSVSTLKIQRTQQEDSAVYLCASSTHTGYEQYFGPGTRLTVT.

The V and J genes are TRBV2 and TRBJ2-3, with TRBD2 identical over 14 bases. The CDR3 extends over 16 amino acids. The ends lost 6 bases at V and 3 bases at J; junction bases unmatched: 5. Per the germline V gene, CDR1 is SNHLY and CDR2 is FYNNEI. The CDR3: CASRAGLAGETDTQYF. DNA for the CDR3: TGTGCCAGCAGAGCGGGACTAGCGGGGGAAACAGATACGCAGTATTTT. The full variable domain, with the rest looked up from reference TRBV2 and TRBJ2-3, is EPEVTQTPSHQVTQMGQEVILRCVPISNHLYFYWYRQILGQKVEFLVSFYNNEISEKSEIFDDQFSVERPDGSNFTLKIRSTKLEDSAMYFCASRAGLAGETDTQYFGPGTRLTVL.

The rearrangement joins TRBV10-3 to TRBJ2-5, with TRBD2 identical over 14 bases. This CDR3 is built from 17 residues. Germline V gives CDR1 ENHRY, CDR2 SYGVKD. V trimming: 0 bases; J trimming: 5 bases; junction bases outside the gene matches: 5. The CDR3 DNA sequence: TGTGCCATCAGTGAGTCCGGACTAGCGGGGGGAAGGGAGACCCAGTACTTC. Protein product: CAISESGLAGGRETQYF.

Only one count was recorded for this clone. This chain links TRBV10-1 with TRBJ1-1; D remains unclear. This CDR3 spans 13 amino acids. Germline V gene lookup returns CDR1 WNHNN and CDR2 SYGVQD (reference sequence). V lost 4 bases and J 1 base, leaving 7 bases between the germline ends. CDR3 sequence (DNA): TGCGCCAGCAGTGGGCAGCGGAACACTGAAGCTTTCTTT. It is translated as CASSGQRNTEAFF.

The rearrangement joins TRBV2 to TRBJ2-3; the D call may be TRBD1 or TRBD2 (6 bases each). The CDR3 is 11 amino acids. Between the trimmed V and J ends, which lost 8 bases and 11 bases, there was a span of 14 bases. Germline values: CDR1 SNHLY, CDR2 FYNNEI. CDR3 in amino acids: CASSKEGGQYF. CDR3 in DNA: TGTGCCAGCTCTAAAGAGGGGGGGCAGTATTTT.

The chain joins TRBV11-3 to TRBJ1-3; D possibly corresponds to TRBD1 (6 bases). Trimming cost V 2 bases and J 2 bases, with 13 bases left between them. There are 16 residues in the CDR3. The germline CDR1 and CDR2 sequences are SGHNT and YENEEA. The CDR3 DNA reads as TGTGCCAGCAGCTTACGGGCAGGGGCCACTGGAAACACCATATATTTT. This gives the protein CASSLRAGATGNTIYF.

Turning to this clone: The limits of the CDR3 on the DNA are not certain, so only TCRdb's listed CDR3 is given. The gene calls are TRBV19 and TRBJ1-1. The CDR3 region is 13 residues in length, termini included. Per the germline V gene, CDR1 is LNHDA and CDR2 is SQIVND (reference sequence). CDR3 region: CASTSGQNTEAFF.

CDR3 nucleotides: TGTGCCAGCAGCGGACAGGGGGCGCAAACTGAAGCTTTCTTT. Its translation: CASSGQGAQTEAFF. J is TRBJ1-1 and V is TRBV9; TRBD1 aligns across 10 bases. Trimming cost V 3 bases and J 5 bases; bases outside gene matches: 4. The CDR3 has 14 residues. The germline gives CDR1 SGDLS, CDR2 YYNGEE.

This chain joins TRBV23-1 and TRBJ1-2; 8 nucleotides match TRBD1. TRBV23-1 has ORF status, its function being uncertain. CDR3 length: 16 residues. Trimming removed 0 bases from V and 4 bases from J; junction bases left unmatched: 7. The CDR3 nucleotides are TGCGCCAGCAGTCAATCGTGGGCAGGGGGCACCTATGGCTACACCTTC. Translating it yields CASSQSWAGGTYGYTF.

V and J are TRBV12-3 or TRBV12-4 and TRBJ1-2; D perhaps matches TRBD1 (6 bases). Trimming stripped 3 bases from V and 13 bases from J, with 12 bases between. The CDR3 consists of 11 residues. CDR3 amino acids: CASSLGHPITF. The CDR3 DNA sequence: TGTGCCAGCAGTTTGGGACACCCAATCACCTTC.

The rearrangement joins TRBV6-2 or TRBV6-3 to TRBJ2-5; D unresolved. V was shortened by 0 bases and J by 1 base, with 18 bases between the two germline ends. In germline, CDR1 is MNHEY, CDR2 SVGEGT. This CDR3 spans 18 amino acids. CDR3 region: CASSYSWASASFQETQYF. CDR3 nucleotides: TGTGCCAGCAGTTACTCCTGGGCGAGCGCAAGTTTCCAAGAGACCCAGTACTTC.

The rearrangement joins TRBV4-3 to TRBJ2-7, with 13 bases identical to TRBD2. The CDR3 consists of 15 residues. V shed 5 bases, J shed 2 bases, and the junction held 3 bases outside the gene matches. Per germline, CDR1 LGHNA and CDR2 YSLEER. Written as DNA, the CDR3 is TGCGCCAGCAGCGCCGGACTAGCGGGGGCCTACGAGCAGTACTTC. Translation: CASSAGLAGAYEQYF.

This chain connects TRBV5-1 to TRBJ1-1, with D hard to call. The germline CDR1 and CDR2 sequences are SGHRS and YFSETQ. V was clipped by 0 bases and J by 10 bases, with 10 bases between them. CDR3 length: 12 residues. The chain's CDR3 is CASSLEGWAAFF. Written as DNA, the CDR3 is TGCGCCAGCAGCTTGGAGGGCTGGGCAGCTTTCTTT.

CDR3: CASSSSGGITDTQYF. The DNA for the CDR3 is TGTGCCAGCAGTTCTAGCGGGGGGATCACAGATACGCAGTATTTT. V gene TRBV6-5 combines with J gene TRBJ2-3; 11 bases are a match to TRBD2. The V gene's germline CDR1 is MNHEY and CDR2 SVGAGI. The CDR3 has 15 amino acids. V shed 4 bases, J shed 2 bases, and the junction held 2 bases outside the gene matches.

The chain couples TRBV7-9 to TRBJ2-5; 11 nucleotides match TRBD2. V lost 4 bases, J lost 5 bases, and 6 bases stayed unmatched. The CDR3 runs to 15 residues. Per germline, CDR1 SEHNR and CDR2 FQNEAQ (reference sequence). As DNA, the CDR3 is TGTGCCAGCAGCTCCCGACTAGCGGGGCAGGAGACCCAGTACTTC. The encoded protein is CASSSRLAGQETQYF.

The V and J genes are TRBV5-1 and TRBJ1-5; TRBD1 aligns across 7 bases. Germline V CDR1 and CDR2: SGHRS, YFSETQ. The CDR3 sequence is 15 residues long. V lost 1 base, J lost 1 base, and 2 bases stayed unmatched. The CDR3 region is CASSLTGESNQPQHF. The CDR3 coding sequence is TGCGCCAGCAGCTTGACAGGGGAAAGCAATCAGCCCCAGCATTTT.

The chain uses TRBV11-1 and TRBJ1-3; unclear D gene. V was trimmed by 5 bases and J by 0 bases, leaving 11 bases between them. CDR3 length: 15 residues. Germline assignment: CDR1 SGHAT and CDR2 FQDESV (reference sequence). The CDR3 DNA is TGTGCCAGCAGCCTCGGACCGAGCTCTGGAAACACCATATATTTT. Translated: CASSLGPSSGNTIYF.

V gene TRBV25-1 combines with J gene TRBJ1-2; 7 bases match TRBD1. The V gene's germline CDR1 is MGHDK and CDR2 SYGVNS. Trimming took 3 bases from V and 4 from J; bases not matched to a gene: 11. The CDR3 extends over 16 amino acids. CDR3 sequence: CASSDKGTEKPYGYTF. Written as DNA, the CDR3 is TGTGCCAGCAGTGATAAAGGGACAGAAAAGCCCTATGGCTACACCTTC.

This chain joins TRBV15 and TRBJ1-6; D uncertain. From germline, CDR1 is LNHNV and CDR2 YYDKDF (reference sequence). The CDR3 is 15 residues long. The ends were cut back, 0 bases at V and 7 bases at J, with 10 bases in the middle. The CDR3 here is CATSRDPGWNSPLHF. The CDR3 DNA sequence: TGTGCCACCAGCAGAGATCCCGGATGGAATTCACCCCTCCACTTT.